These 18 T cell receptor beta chains were all obtained from the same sample, sequenced in a study of cytotoxic CD8 clonotypes in ibrutinib-treated CLL. Sequenced by immunoSEQ multiplex PCR; TCRdb stores in-frame clones only, minus some. Of hundreds of thousands of clones in the sample, around four fifths were seen once. The sequencing here drew on PBMCs, taken before ibrutinib treatment. The receptors shown here come from a human donor with chronic lymphocytic leukemia.

Note on this clone: The sample has other DNA sequences that encode this CDR3 too. J is TRBJ1-2 and V is TRBV29-1; no clear D gene. This CDR3 is 11 amino acids long. V lost 4 bases to trimming and J lost 3 bases, with 6 bases between them. Germline V gives CDR1 SQVTM, CDR2 ANQGSEA. The CDR3 bases are TGCAGCGTTGTCCAGGACTATGGCTACACCTTC. Translation: CSVVQDYGYTF. Combining the CDR3 with reference TRBV29-1 and TRBJ1-2 gives the whole variable domain SAVISQKPSRDICQRGTSLTIQCQVDSQVTMMFWYRQQPGQSLTLIATANQGSEATYESGFVIDKFPISRPNLTFSTLTVSNMSPEDSSIYLCSVVQDYGYTFGSGTRLTVV.

The CDR3 DNA is TGTGCCAGCAGTTTTTTTCCGTCGTCCGCCTACGAGCAGTACTTC. Translating it yields CASSFFPSSAYEQYF. The chain combines TRBV5-4 with TRBJ2-7; D unresolved. The length of the CDR3 is 15 residues. V was clipped by 5 bases and J by 2 bases, with 17 bases between them. CDR1 is SGHNT and CDR2 is YYREEE in the germline V gene (reference sequence). The full variable domain, in which reference TRBV5-4 and TRBJ2-7 provide the parts outside the CDR3, is ETGVTQSPTHLIKTRGQQVTLRCSSQSGHNTVSWYQQALGQGPQFIFQYYREEENGRGNFPPRFSGLQFPNYSSELNVNALELDDSALYLCASSFFPSSAYEQYFGPGTRLTVT.

The genes are TRBV7-2 and TRBJ1-5; tentatively, D is TRBD1 (6 bases). From germline, CDR1 is SGHTA and CDR2 FQGNSA. The germline V and J ends were trimmed by 5 bases and 0 bases, with 14 bases remaining between them. The CDR3 runs to 16 residues. The CDR3 is CASSDTGIYSNQPQHF. CDR3 coding DNA: TGTGCCAGCAGCGACACAGGGATCTATAGCAATCAGCCCCAGCATTTT. The full variable domain, with the rest looked up from reference TRBV7-2 and TRBJ1-5, is GAGVSQSPSNKVTEKGKDVELRCDPISGHTALYWYRQSLGQGLEFLIYFQGNSAPDKSGLPSDRFSAERTGGSVSTLTIQRTQQEDSAVYLCASSDTGIYSNQPQHFGDGTRLSIL.

As to this clone: Other nucleotide sequences in the sample specify the same CDR3. V gene TRBV7-2 combines with J gene TRBJ1-2, with unresolved D. V shed 1 base and J shed 0 bases, with 6 bases lying between them. The CDR3 loop spans 14 amino acids. Germline V gene data show CDR1 as SGHTA and CDR2 as FQGNSA. CDR3 protein: CASSLESTNYGYTF. The CDR3 nucleotides are TGTGCCAGCAGCTTAGAGAGTACTAACTATGGCTACACCTTC.

CDR3 loop: CASSQTWNEQFF. In DNA, the CDR3 is TGTGCCAGCAGCCAAACTTGGAATGAGCAGTTCTTC. The gene calls are TRBV6-6 and TRBJ2-1; no firm D call. Germline V gives CDR1 MNHNY, CDR2 SVGAGI (reference sequence). Trimming removed 6 bases at V and 7 bases at J, with 10 bases between. This CDR3 has 12 amino acids.

To note about this clone: Given a much more abundant clone one base away, this may be a read error. This chain uses TRBV7-2 with TRBJ2-1; no definite D call. The CDR3 contains 13 residues. V shed 5 bases and J shed 0 bases, with 5 bases lying between them. The germline V gene has CDR1 SGHTA and CDR2 FQGNSA. The CDR3, as DNA: TGTGCCAGCAGCATTAGCTCCTACAATGAGCAGTTCTTC. It specifies CASSISSYNEQFF.

This clone was counted only a few times. V and J are TRBV11-2 and TRBJ2-1; D is ambiguous. The germline V gene encodes CDR1 SGHAT and CDR2 FQNNGV. V lost 5 bases to trimming and J lost 8 bases, with 16 bases between them. This CDR3 region has 14 residues. In nucleotides, the CDR3 is TGTGCCAGCAGCACGTTTATGGGTTTTTATGAGCAGTTCTTC. The encoded protein is CASSTFMGFYEQFF.

V and J are TRBV19 and TRBJ1-1; 9 bases match TRBD1. V lost 6 bases, J lost 5 bases, and 4 bases stayed unmatched. The CDR3 is 13 amino acids. Germline values: CDR1 LNHDA, CDR2 SQIVND (reference sequence). The CDR3 spells CASRDRGGTEAFF. CDR3 coding DNA: TGTGCCAGTAGGGACAGGGGCGGGACTGAAGCTTTCTTT.

The rearrangement uses TRBV6-1 and TRBJ1-5, with unresolved D. Germline V gene data show CDR1 as MNHNS and CDR2 as SASEGT. This CDR3 is 13 amino acids long. Trimming took 6 bases from V and 4 from J, leaving 10 bases between them. CDR3 in amino acids: CASRMVENQPQHF. DNA of the CDR3: TGTGCCAGCAGGATGGTGGAGAATCAGCCCCAGCATTTT.

The rearrangement joins TRBV28 to TRBJ2-7; the match to TRBD2 covers 8 bases. CDR1 is MDHEN, CDR2 SYDVKM, per germline. V gave up 3 bases and J gave up 1 base; unmatched junction bases: 2. The CDR3 sequence is 14 residues long. The CDR3 protein is CASSLERESYEQYF. CDR3 in DNA: TGTGCCAGCAGTTTGGAGCGGGAGTCCTACGAGCAGTACTTC.

The chain links TRBV5-1 to TRBJ2-1; TRBD2 agrees at 10 bases. The CDR3 spans 15 residues. With 4 bases clipped from V and 3 bases from J, the junction kept 4 bases outside the gene matches. CDR1 SGHRS and CDR2 YFSETQ come from the germline V gene. The CDR3 here is CASSTTSGIYNEQFF. In DNA form, the CDR3 reads TGCGCCAGCAGCACAACTAGCGGGATCTACAATGAGCAGTTCTTC.

V is TRBV5-6 and J is TRBJ1-1, with D unresolved. There are 15 residues in the CDR3. Germline CDR1 reads SGHDT; CDR2 reads YYEEEE. Trimming stripped 2 bases from V and 8 bases from J, with 19 bases between. This CDR3 is CASSFTLVVWTEAFF. In DNA, the CDR3 is TGTGCCAGCAGCTTCACCTTAGTTGTTTGGACGGAAGCTTTCTTT.

In this sample, this clone turned up a few times. The V and J genes are TRBV6-5 and TRBJ2-7; D is uncertain. The CDR3 has 13 residues. CDR1 is MNHEY, CDR2 SVGAGI, per germline. V was pared by 7 bases and J by 3 bases, with 13 bases between. For the CDR3, the DNA is TGTGCCAGCACCGACCCCGGGCGCTACGAGCAGTACTTC. It is translated as CASTDPGRYEQYF.

The chain is built from TRBV28 and TRBJ2-4; 9 nucleotides align to TRBD2. The CDR3 sequence is 16 residues long. The germline CDR1 and CDR2 sequences are MDHEN and SYDVKM. Trimming cost V 2 bases and J 6 bases; bases outside gene matches: 8. CDR3 loop: CASSLRSGLAGNIQYF. CDR3 bases: TGTGCCAGCAGTTTAAGATCGGGACTAGCTGGAAACATTCAGTACTTC.

This clone was detected once. The chain employs TRBV15 and TRBJ2-7; 9 bases agree with TRBD2. There are 13 residues in the CDR3. The germline CDR1 and CDR2 sequences are LNHNV and YYDKDF (reference sequence). With 1 base clipped from V and 12 bases from J, the junction kept 7 bases outside the gene matches. This chain's CDR3 is CATSRVSGGSRYF. CDR3 DNA sequence: TGTGCCACCAGCAGAGTCAGCGGGGGGAGTCGGTACTTC. Complete variable domain (other parts from reference TRBV15 and TRBJ2-7): DAMVIQNPRYQVTQFGKPVTLSCSQTLNHNVMYWYQQKSSQAPKLLFHYYDKDFNNEADTPDNFQSRRPNTSFCFLDIRSPGLGDTAMYLCATSRVSGGSRYFGPGTRLTVT.

The chain recombines TRBV18 with TRBJ2-7; D remains unclear. The V and J ends lost 1 base and 3 bases respectively, with 7 bases between them. This CDR3 has 13 amino acids. CDR1 KGHSH and CDR2 LQKENI come from the germline V gene. CDR3 coding DNA: TGTGCCAGCTCACCACGCTCCGTCTACGAGCAGTACTTC. Protein sequence: CASSPRSVYEQYF.

V is TRBV6-5 and J is TRBJ2-7, with 11 positions matching TRBD2. This CDR3 is 15 amino acids long. CDR1 is MNHEY and CDR2 is SVGAGI in the germline V gene. V shed 6 bases and J 2 bases; nucleotides not matched to a gene: 6. The CDR3 nucleotides read TGTGCCAGCAGCAGACCGGGACTAGCGGCCTACGAGCAGTACTTC. Translated, it gives CASSRPGLAAYEQYF.

V gene TRBV27 combines with J gene TRBJ2-7, with 11 nucleotides matching TRBD2. Per the germline V gene, CDR1 is MNHEY and CDR2 is SMNVEV (reference sequence). V shed 5 bases, J shed 5 bases, and the junction held 8 bases outside the gene matches. This CDR3 spans 15 amino acids. The CDR3 nucleotides are TGTGCCAGCAGTCCGACTAGCGGGAAAGGGGACGAGCAGTACTTC. This codes for CASSPTSGKGDEQYF.